This TCR beta chain is drawn from a study of identical twins (dated by TCRdb to between 2015 and 2016). Notes on the research overall: To test whether fetal clonotypes persist, the study used deep sequencing on TCR alpha and beta repertoires from monozygotic twins, unrelated adults of various ages, and cord blood. To rule out contamination, replicate twin experiments were performed at different times with different library preparation protocols.

Every donor was a healthy Caucasian. The twin cohort comprised three pairs of female monozygotic twins, all aged about 18 to 29 years. Miltenyi CD45RO+ enrichment and human naive T-cell isolation kits were used to isolate memory (CD45RO+) and naive T cells from PBMC. The CDR3 runs 17 amino acids, cysteine and phenylalanine included. Only the CDR3 DNA stays, 51 bases, in frame from base 1. Sequences LGHDT (CDR1) and YNNKEL (CDR2) are obtained from the germline V gene (reference sequence). Here V drops 0 bases and J drops 5 bases, and the junction holds 8 bases not matched to any gene. The table lists this clonotype with many counts. This clone's antigen is unknown. No much larger clone exists at a distance of one base, and base qualities are not known. Libraries were constructed by 5' RACE. TCRdb lists the instrument as Illumina HiSeq 2000. A universal primer binding site was introduced by template switching, and a unique molecular identifier was present in the final cDNA, enabling accurate counting of TCR cDNA molecules. Specific primers in the conserved constant-segment region were used to synthesize first-strand cDNA for the TCR alpha and beta chains. To control for contamination, each cDNA library was double barcoded with a SMART-Mk sample barcode plus Illumina barcodes. Two successive PCR steps introduced TruSeq adapter sequences along with Illumina sample barcodes. TCR alpha and beta cDNA libraries were sequenced on the Illumina HiSeq platform with custom primers. The authors' analysis ran thus. MiGEC processed the raw reads to extract unique molecular identifiers, while MiXCR was used to determine the CDR3 positions. For each individual, recombination models were inferred using an EM algorithm with the repgenHMM and IGoR tools. The analysis of shared clonotypes was done with the tcR package in R, with sharing normalized by the product of cloneset sizes. To study raw recombination free of thymic and clonal selection effects, out-of-frame nonproductive sequences were analyzed. TCRdb took the public reads, trimmed them with fastp at Q25, ran MiXCR for clone calling and kept in-frame beta chains. Every distinct CDR3 protein forms one entry, paired with its most common genes and DNA. These V and J calls originate from TCRdb's pipeline instead of the authors' own analysis. Within this sample are fewer than 350,000 distinct CDR3 sequences, with roughly 8.6% of them counted one time only. The ten largest clones capture roughly 2% of the sample.

Results the study describes overall, beyond this receptor: Out-of-frame TCR alpha sharing in monozygotic twins was systematically underestimated by recombination models, whereas sharing between unrelated individuals was in agreement with the recombination models. Abundant cord blood beta clonotypes carried fewer insertions; young adult naive repertoires showed a weaker similar trend, while memory repertoires showed none. Zero-insertion analyses could be partly confounded by invariant T cells such as MAIT and iNKT, though diverse VJ usage argued against such confounding for most clonotypes. Because the same donors could not be followed over many years, conclusions were based on cross-sectional statistical analysis. In beta out-of-frame sequences, excess twin sharing was weaker, because having fewer shared sequences lowered the signal-to-noise ratio. Compared with coincidental sharing between unrelated individuals, out-of-frame TCR alpha sequences shared between twins showed an excess of sequences with low generation probability.

The same data also went into a second study, on yellow fever vaccine responses in identical twins. That second publication adds: According to the authors, the vaccine-induced T cell response in identical twins seemed to be partly convergent and partly specific to each individual. In identical twins, the study followed T cell clones that responded to the vaccine with precision.

The specimen sequenced was memory (CD45RO+) T cells sorted from blood. The meaning of the sample's cell subset or site label: CD45RO+ enriched T cells. Recombination connected TRBV3-1 to TRBJ2-2; 8 junctional bases match TRBD2. This TCR was sampled from a woman aged 18 to 35 in good health. For the CDR3, the sequence is CASSQEWREDGTGELFF. At the DNA level, the sequence is TGTGCCAGCAGCCAAGAGTGGCGGGAGGATGGTACCGGGGAGCTGTTTTTT.